The source of this T cell receptor (beta chain) is a study of T cell clones after liver transplantation. As for the study in general: Graft-donor-reactive sequences were compared with third-party-reactive TCRbeta sequences from pre-transplant mixed lymphocyte reactions. Three of the eight recipients were HCV-positive; the rest had non-autoimmune, non-viral transplant indications. Samples came pre-transplant, pre-randomization before withdrawal, and post-randomization after withdrawal ended.

Details on this clone: Its antigen remains unidentified.

Study results and caveats: Low donor cell numbers restricted donor-reactive repertoire measurement in two subjects.

Data came from immunoSEQ multiplex PCR; TCRdb stores just in-frame clones and leaves some out. This sample has tens of thousands of clones; roughly 85% occur once, and the top ten carry 2.8%. V was pared by 2 bases and J by 3 bases, with 7 bases between. Per germline, CDR1 LNHDA and CDR2 SQIVND (reference sequence). The CDR3 is made up of 13 amino acids. The J gene is TRBJ1-1, the V gene TRBV19; no clear D gene. The sample consisted of CD4+ T cells from blood, taken at the 22-month timepoint. The TCR originated in a human patient who received a liver transplant. The graft donor may account for some of the T cells. CDR3 sequence: CASSIFPDTEAFF. As DNA, the CDR3 is TGTGCCAGTAGTATATTTCCGGACACTGAAGCTTTCTTT.